These 13 T cell receptor beta chains were all obtained from the same sample, sequenced in a study of early T cells in non-severe SARS-CoV-2 infection. TCRdb used MiXCR to reprocess the 5' RACE reads, holding one entry per CDR3 protein. The sample yields 65,000 to 80,000 distinct CDR3 sequences, roughly 13% seen once. Sequencing input: whole blood. The receptors stem from an adult who was a healthcare worker with PCR-confirmed SARS-CoV-2 infection or an uninfected control (not recorded which).

This chain uses TRBV3-1 with TRBJ1-1; D is possibly TRBD1 (5 bases). CDR3 length: 15 residues. V was shortened by 0 bases and J by 1 base, with 9 bases between the two germline ends. CDR1 and CDR2 (germline): LGHDT, YNNKEL (reference sequence). The CDR3 here is CASSQDGRANTEAFF. The CDR3 nucleotides are TGTGCCAGCAGCCAAGACGGCAGGGCGAACACTGAAGCTTTCTTT.

This clonotype was counted only a few times. This chain links TRBV6-5 with TRBJ2-7; 10 bases match TRBD2. The CDR3 covers 13 residues. Losses at the gene ends were 6 bases for V and 5 bases for J; bases not matched to a gene: 4. Germline V lookup: CDR1 MNHEY, CDR2 SVGAGI. The CDR3 DNA follows: TGTGCCAGCAGCCGGACTAGCGGCGACGAGCAGTACTTC. As protein: CASSRTSGDEQYF.

There are many counts of this clonotype. The chain couples TRBV28 to TRBJ2-1, with D maybe TRBD2 (6 bases). The CDR3 loop spans 18 amino acids. Trimming shortened V by 5 bases and J by 3 bases, and 23 bases separated the two germline ends. Germline assignment: CDR1 MDHEN and CDR2 SYDVKM. The CDR3 coding sequence is TGTGCCAGCAGTCAGCCCCGGAAACTAGCCCGGGACTACAATGAGCAGTTCTTC. It specifies CASSQPRKLARDYNEQFF.

CDR3 residues: CASSTTDLRGQYF. CDR3 nucleotides: TGTGCCAGCAGTACGACAGACCTACGAGGCCAGTACTTC. V and J are TRBV6-2 or TRBV6-3 and TRBJ2-7, with a tentative D call TRBD1 (5 bases). Trimming removed 5 bases from V and 10 bases from J, with 18 bases in between. This CDR3 region has 13 residues. Per germline, CDR1 MNHEY and CDR2 SVGEGT.

In its sample, this clonotype was seen many times. V and J are TRBV28 and TRBJ1-2, with 7 bases that match TRBD1. This CDR3 contains 13 residues. Germline-derived CDR1 and CDR2 are MDHEN and SYDVKM. The junction had 6 bases not matched to a gene; V was cut back by 6 bases and J by 5 bases. In DNA, the CDR3 is TGTGCCAGCAGATCGGGACAGTCATATGGCTACACCTTC. This translates into CASRSGQSYGYTF.

This clonotype has only a few counts. This sequence joins TRBV7-8 and TRBJ2-5, with D tentatively TRBD1 (6 bases). The CDR3 sequence is 14 residues long. The germline V gene encodes CDR1 SGHVS and CDR2 FQNEAQ. Trimming removed 4 bases from V and 4 bases from J, with 13 bases in between. CDR3 amino acids: CASSYAEGVETQYF. The CDR3 region has the DNA TGTGCCAGCAGCTACGCCGAGGGGGTAGAGACCCAGTACTTC.

The sample holds a few counts of this clonotype. This chain joins TRBV15 and TRBJ2-4; TRBD1 matches at 9 bases. After removal of 0 bases from V and 8 bases from J, the junction contained 8 bases not matched to a gene. Looked up from germline, CDR1 is LNHNV and CDR2 is YYDKDF (reference sequence). CDR3 length: 16 residues. The CDR3 sequence: CATSRDSWDREHIQYF. CDR3 nucleotide sequence: TGTGCCACCAGCAGAGATAGTTGGGACAGGGAACACATTCAGTACTTC.

The gene calls are TRBV5-1 and TRBJ2-5; D might be TRBD1 (5 bases). The germline V gene encodes CDR1 SGHRS and CDR2 YFSETQ. The length of the CDR3 is 13 residues. Trimming stripped 4 bases from V and 5 bases from J, with 12 bases between. The chain's CDR3 is CASSHRNRETQYF. CDR3 nucleotide sequence: TGCGCCAGCAGCCACAGGAACCGGGAGACCCAGTACTTC.

In the case of this clonotype: A much larger clone sits a single nucleotide away, making a read error possible. J is TRBJ1-6 and V is TRBV12-3 or TRBV12-4; a weak D match, TRBD1 (6 bases). The CDR3 sequence is 14 residues long. This CDR3 reads CTSSLRGFGSPLHF. The CDR3 DNA follows: TGTACCAGCAGCTTAAGGGGGTTCGGTTCACCCCTCCACTTT.

This clonotype was counted at least ten times. The V and J genes are TRBV6-1 and TRBJ2-1, with 11 bases that match TRBD2. The length of the CDR3 is 17 residues. V lost 3 bases, J lost 3 bases, and 7 bases stayed unmatched. Germline V gene sequence: CDR1 MNHNS, CDR2 SASEGT. The CDR3 bases are TGTGCCAGCAGTGACCTAGCGGGAGGTAAATTCTACAATGAGCAGTTCTTC. It codes for CASSDLAGGKFYNEQFF.

The sample holds a few counts of this clonotype. The V call is TRBV19, the J call TRBJ1-6, with unresolved D. The germline gives CDR1 LNHDA, CDR2 SQIVND (reference sequence). V dropped 6 bases and J dropped 0 bases, with 6 bases sitting between them. The CDR3 runs to 14 residues. CDR3 region: CASSPSSYNSPLHF. For the CDR3, the DNA is TGTGCCAGTAGCCCGAGCTCCTATAATTCACCCCTCCACTTT.

This clonotype was seen at least ten times. CDR3 protein: CASSLTPQGPQETQYF. In nucleotides, the CDR3 is TGTGCCAGCAGCTTAACCCCACAAGGACCCCAAGAGACCCAGTACTTC. V is TRBV7-3 and J is TRBJ2-5; D call uncertain. Germline loops: CDR1 SGHTA, CDR2 FQGTGA. Trimming shortened V by 0 bases and J by 1 base, and 12 bases separated the two germline ends. The CDR3 is 16 amino acids.

The chain combines TRBV27 with TRBJ1-1; D call uncertain. This CDR3 contains 15 residues. Germline V gives CDR1 MNHEY, CDR2 SMNVEV (reference sequence). V lost 2 bases to trimming and J lost 1 base, with 11 bases between them. The CDR3: CASSLRGIPNTEAFF. As DNA, the CDR3 is TGTGCCAGCAGTTTACGGGGAATCCCGAACACTGAAGCTTTCTTT.